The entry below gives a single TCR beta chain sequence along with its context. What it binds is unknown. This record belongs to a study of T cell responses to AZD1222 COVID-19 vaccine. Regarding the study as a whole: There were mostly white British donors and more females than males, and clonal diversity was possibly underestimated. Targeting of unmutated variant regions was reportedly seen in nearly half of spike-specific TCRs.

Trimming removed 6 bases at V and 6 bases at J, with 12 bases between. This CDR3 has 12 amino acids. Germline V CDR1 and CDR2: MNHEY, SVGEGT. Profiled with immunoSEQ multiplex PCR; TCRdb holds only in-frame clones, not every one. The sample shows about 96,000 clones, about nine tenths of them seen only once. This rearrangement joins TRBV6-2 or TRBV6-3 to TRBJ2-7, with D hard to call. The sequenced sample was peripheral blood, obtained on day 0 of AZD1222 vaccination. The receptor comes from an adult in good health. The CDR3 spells CASSPPQIEQYF. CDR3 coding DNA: TGTGCCAGCAGCCCTCCCCAAATCGAGCAGTACTTC.